This is a list of T cell receptor beta chains from one sample in a study of a mutant IDH1 vaccine in newly diagnosed glioma. Sequenced by immunoSEQ multiplex PCR; TCRdb stores in-frame clones only, minus some. The data hold 40,000 or so clones, with approximately 90% observed a single time. Antigen specificity for these receptors is unknown. The sequencing used PBMCs, collected from a glioma patient whose treatment included an IDH1 peptide vaccine. These receptors were collected from a man between 50 and 59 years old with glioma. Each CDR3 is given with its conserved first and last residue. Fields, in order: CDR3 DNA, CDR3 protein, D gene, J gene, clone size, V gene. The D gene is left open where the match is weak. Some rows mark clone size as missing; the rest say once, few, many or name a class of expanded clone.

DNA: TGTGCCATCCGGGACAGGGGGCCTGTCTACGAGCAGTACTTC
CDR3: CAIRDRGPVYEQYF
D: TRBD1
J: TRBJ2-7
size: .
V: TRBV10-3

DNA: TGTGCCAGCAGTCTAAGGGCGGGAGCCTACGAGCAGTACTTC
CDR3: CASSLRAGAYEQYF
D: TRBD2
J: TRBJ2-7
size: .
V: TRBV27

DNA: TGTGCCACCAGCAGACCGGGGGGAGGGACCAATCAGCCCCAGCATTTT
CDR3: CATSRPGGGTNQPQHF
D: .
J: TRBJ1-5
size: .
V: TRBV15

DNA: TGTGCCAGCAGTTTGCTTAGTCGGGACACTGAAGCTTTCTTT
CDR3: CASSLLSRDTEAFF
D: .
J: TRBJ1-1
size: .
V: TRBV27

DNA: TGCAGCGCCGTAGCGGGAGAGAGCTCCTACGAGCAGTACTTC
CDR3: CSAVAGESSYEQYF
D: TRBD2
J: TRBJ2-7
size: .
V: TRBV29-1

DNA: TGTGCCAGCAGTTTCGCCAGCTTACCGAACACTGAAGCTTTCTTT
CDR3: CASSFASLPNTEAFF
D: .
J: TRBJ1-1
size: .
V: TRBV27

DNA: TGTGCCAGCTCACCACCCACACCAACCTCCTATGGCTACACCTTC
CDR3: CASSPPTPTSYGYTF
D: .
J: TRBJ1-2
size: .
V: TRBV18

DNA: TGCGCCAGCAGCTTGGCGCCTATCTACGAGCAGTACTTC
CDR3: CASSLAPIYEQYF
D: .
J: TRBJ2-7
size: .
V: TRBV5-1

DNA: TGTGCCAGCAGAGGACAGGGGTTTAGCTCTGGGGCCAACGTCCTGACTTTC
CDR3: CASRGQGFSSGANVLTF
D: TRBD1
J: TRBJ2-6
size: .
V: TRBV2

DNA: TGCGCCAGCAGCTTCCGGGGGGAAGATACGCAGTATTTT
CDR3: CASSFRGEDTQYF
D: TRBD2
J: TRBJ2-3
size: .
V: TRBV5-1

DNA: TGCGCCAGCAGCATATCACAGGGGTTGCGAGGCTACACCTTC
CDR3: CASSISQGLRGYTF
D: TRBD1
J: TRBJ1-2
size: few
V: TRBV5-1

DNA: TGTGCCAGCACTCCGGCCGAATGGTCTACGGGAGATGGCTACACCTTC
CDR3: CASTPAEWSTGDGYTF
D: .
J: TRBJ1-2
size: once
V: TRBV7-9

DNA: TGTGCCAGCTCACTACGGGACAGTGAAGCTTTCTTT
CDR3: CASSLRDSEAFF
D: TRBD1
J: TRBJ1-1
size: .
V: TRBV18

DNA: TGTGCCAGCAGTTACGGTCAGGAGAACTATGGCTACACCTTC
CDR3: CASSYGQENYGYTF
D: .
J: TRBJ1-2
size: .
V: TRBV6-6

DNA: TGTGCCGCTGACAGGAGCCTTGAAGCTTTCTTT
CDR3: CAADRSLEAFF
D: .
J: TRBJ1-1
size: .
V: TRBV30

DNA: TGTGCCAGTAGGGGGACCGCCGCCTACGAGCAGTACTTC
CDR3: CASRGTAAYEQYF
D: .
J: TRBJ2-7
size: .
V: TRBV19

DNA: TGTGCCAGCAGTGATTATTGGGATAGCAATCAGCCCCAGCATTTT
CDR3: CASSDYWDSNQPQHF
D: .
J: TRBJ1-5
size: .
V: TRBV2

DNA: TGTGCCAGCAGCTTAGCCCAGGGGTGGACTGAAGCTTTCTTT
CDR3: CASSLAQGWTEAFF
D: .
J: TRBJ1-1
size: .
V: TRBV7-2

DNA: TGTGCCAGCAGCCGAGGGGGGAACGGGGAGCTGTTTTTT
CDR3: CASSRGGNGELFF
D: .
J: TRBJ2-2
size: .
V: TRBV6-5

DNA: TGTGCCAGCAGTGAGTTTGGCGGACTCTACGAGCAGTACTTC
CDR3: CASSEFGGLYEQYF
D: .
J: TRBJ2-7
size: .
V: TRBV6-1

DNA: TGCGCCAGCAGCTTCTCCGGGACAGGGGTTGCTAATGAAAAACTGTTTTTT
CDR3: CASSFSGTGVANEKLFF
D: TRBD1
J: TRBJ1-4
size: .
V: TRBV5-1

DNA: TGCGCCAGCAGCGGACGGACAGGAACCACTGAAGCTTTCTTT
CDR3: CASSGRTGTTEAFF
D: TRBD1
J: TRBJ1-1
size: .
V: TRBV4-1

DNA: TGCGCCAGCAGTGAGTTGGGTGGAGCGGCCGGGGAGCTGTTTTTT
CDR3: CASSELGGAAGELFF
D: .
J: TRBJ2-2
size: .
V: TRBV10-2

DNA: TGTGCCAGCAGTGCCCTCCGGGGGAGTATTAAAGTCTACGAGCAGTACTTC
CDR3: CASSALRGSIKVYEQYF
D: .
J: TRBJ2-7
size: .
V: TRBV6-1

DNA: TGCAGTGGGCGGGGTCAGGTTGAGCAGTTCTTC
CDR3: CSGRGQVEQFF
D: .
J: TRBJ2-1
size: .
V: TRBV20-1

DNA: TGTGCCAGCAGCTTGAGCGCAGGGATAAAGCGGACTTTCTTT
CDR3: CASSLSAGIKRTFF
D: .
J: TRBJ1-1
size: .
V: TRBV28

DNA: TGTGCCAGCTCACCTAGGGGCAATCAGCCCCAGCATTTT
CDR3: CASSPRGNQPQHF
D: .
J: TRBJ1-5
size: .
V: TRBV18

DNA: TGTGCCAGCAGCTTAGGACGGACAGGGTCAAAGTATTTT
CDR3: CASSLGRTGSKYF
D: TRBD1
J: TRBJ2-3
size: .
V: TRBV7-2

DNA: TGCGCCAGCAGCCAAGCCGGGACGACATACAATGAGCAGTTCTTC
CDR3: CASSQAGTTYNEQFF
D: .
J: TRBJ2-1
size: .
V: TRBV4-1

DNA: TGTGCCAGCCTAGCGGACTACAATGAGCAGTTCTTC
CDR3: CASLADYNEQFF
D: TRBD2
J: TRBJ2-1
size: .
V: TRBV2

DNA: TGCGCCAGCAGCTTGAGGACGGACGAGGGCGAGCAGTACTTC
CDR3: CASSLRTDEGEQYF
D: .
J: TRBJ2-7
size: .
V: TRBV5-1

DNA: TGTGCCAGCAGCTTAGGGGAGGGGGCGAGGCAGTACTTC
CDR3: CASSLGEGARQYF
D: .
J: TRBJ2-7
size: .
V: TRBV11-2

DNA: TGTGCCAGCAGTGGTGGCTACGAGCAGTACTTC
CDR3: CASSGGYEQYF
D: .
J: TRBJ2-7
size: .
V: TRBV27

DNA: TGTGCCAGCAGTCTACCTAGCGCCGATGAGCAGTTCTTC
CDR3: CASSLPSADEQFF
D: .
J: TRBJ2-1
size: .
V: TRBV7-9

DNA: TGTGCCAGCAGTTATTTACAGGGGCACTCAGATGGCTACACCTTC
CDR3: CASSYLQGHSDGYTF
D: TRBD1
J: TRBJ1-2
size: .
V: TRBV6-5

DNA: TGCGCCAGCAGCTTGGCCACGGGCGCTGAGCAGTTCTTC
CDR3: CASSLATGAEQFF
D: .
J: TRBJ2-1
size: .
V: TRBV5-1

DNA: TGTGCCAGCAGCTTGGGCGGGGGGGCCTACAATGAGCAGTTCTTC
CDR3: CASSLGGGAYNEQFF
D: TRBD2
J: TRBJ2-1
size: .
V: TRBV5-4

DNA: TGCGCCAGCAGCGCCTTCGGCGGACCTGAAGCTTTCTTT
CDR3: CASSAFGGPEAFF
D: .
J: TRBJ1-1
size: .
V: TRBV5-1

DNA: TGTGCCAGCAGTGACGGGACAGGACACACAGATACGCAGTATTTT
CDR3: CASSDGTGHTDTQYF
D: TRBD1
J: TRBJ2-3
size: .
V: TRBV6-4

DNA: TGTGCCATCAGTGAGTCCTGGGGGGGAAAGGGCTATGGCTACACCTTC
CDR3: CAISESWGGKGYGYTF
D: .
J: TRBJ1-2
size: .
V: TRBV10-3

DNA: TGTGCCAGCAGCTGGACAGGGTTCGGACCCCTGAACACTGAAGCTTTCTTT
CDR3: CASSWTGFGPLNTEAFF
D: TRBD1
J: TRBJ1-1
size: .
V: TRBV27

DNA: TGCGCCAGCAGCTTGGGACTAGCGGGATCCCGCTCCTACGAGCAGTACTTC
CDR3: CASSLGLAGSRSYEQYF
D: TRBD2
J: TRBJ2-7
size: .
V: TRBV5-1

DNA: TGTGCCAGCAGCCGGACAGGGCTCACTGAAGCTTTCTTT
CDR3: CASSRTGLTEAFF
D: TRBD1
J: TRBJ1-1
size: .
V: TRBV5-6

DNA: TGTGCCAGCAGTGACAGGGGACCCCACACTGAAGCTTTCTTT
CDR3: CASSDRGPHTEAFF
D: TRBD1
J: TRBJ1-1
size: .
V: TRBV6-5

DNA: TGTGCCAGCAGTCCCTGGAGAACTGAAGCTTTCTTT
CDR3: CASSPWRTEAFF
D: .
J: TRBJ1-1
size: .
V: TRBV28

DNA: TGTGCCAGCACTTTCCGGACAGGGGGCATAAAGACCCAGTACTTC
CDR3: CASTFRTGGIKTQYF
D: TRBD1
J: TRBJ2-5
size: once
V: TRBV2

DNA: TGCGCCAGCAGCTTGGAGGGGATAGACTATGGCTACACCTTC
CDR3: CASSLEGIDYGYTF
D: .
J: TRBJ1-2
size: .
V: TRBV5-1

DNA: TGTGCCACCAGCAGAGGGAAGGGGAGGACCGGGGAGCTGTTTTTT
CDR3: CATSRGKGRTGELFF
D: .
J: TRBJ2-2
size: .
V: TRBV15

DNA: TGCGCCAGCAGCCCAGGGACATTAGCACTCCAAGAGACCCAGTACTTC
CDR3: CASSPGTLALQETQYF
D: .
J: TRBJ2-5
size: .
V: TRBV4-3

DNA: TGTGCCAGCAGCGTAGGGACTAGCGCTAACGGGGAGACCCAGTACTTC
CDR3: CASSVGTSANGETQYF
D: TRBD2
J: TRBJ2-5
size: .
V: TRBV9

DNA: TGTGCCAGCAGTTTTCTCTCGTTAGGGGGAGAGCAGTACTTC
CDR3: CASSFLSLGGEQYF
D: .
J: TRBJ2-7
size: .
V: TRBV27